This paragraph reports one T cell receptor beta chain. This entry is derived from a study of blood T cell repertoires in COVID-19. Study summary: Whether acute or convalescent, the COVID-19 samples came from the United States, Italy and Spain.

Per the study methods: Reference gene primer amplification in the assay estimated nucleated cell counts. TCRdb's copy holds only in-frame clones and misses some; the assay was immunoSEQ multiplex PCR. Clonal size and the V and J genes are those of that table, whereas D and trimming came from the DNA. This sample yields about 140,000 clones, of which about 83% are seen a single time; more than 3% belongs to the top ten. All enrollees were about 18 to 89 years old and from fewer than 25 US areas. Which cohort a participant joined came from the clinical history participants gave. The V gene end was trimmed by 5 bases and the J gene end by 4 bases; junction bases not matched to a gene: 7. Germline CDR1 and CDR2: SGHTA and FQGNSA. The CDR3 length is 16 residues.

Sequencing was carried out using PBMCs or T cells enriched from blood (not recorded which). This chain uses TRBV7-2 with TRBJ2-5, with 13 bases matching TRBD2. The TCR originated in a woman in her fifties or sixties with acute COVID-19. The CDR3 DNA reads as TGTGCCAGCAGCCCTCGGACTAGCGGGAGTCGAGAGACCCAGTACTTC. This encodes CASSPRTSGSRETQYF.